This TCR beta chain was recovered during a study of T cells of healthy individuals (dated 2018 in TCRdb). The CDR3 measures 14 amino acids from cysteine to phenylalanine. Of all the DNA, just the CDR3 is kept, 42 bases in frame from base 1. Trimming accounts for 1 base at V and 5 bases at J, while the number of junction bases matched to no gene is 2. Based on the germline V gene, the CDR1 and CDR2 sequences are SGHAT and FQNNGV. As for this clonotype: The antigen this receptor binds is unknown. Base qualities are not provided; no much larger clone lies one nucleotide away.

The library was prepared using 5' RACE. The listed sequencing device is Illumina MiSeq. TCRdb's own reprocessing of the public reads used fastp at Q25 and MiXCR and kept productive beta chains. Rows matching on CDR3 protein sequence are summarized as one entry with the most common DNA and genes. The sample profile shows approximately 100,000 distinct CDR3 sequences; under 20% of them were found once. Of the sample, under 7.5% is held by the ten largest clones. This TCR was sampled from a human donor in good health. Recombination connected TRBV11-2 to TRBJ1-1, with 9 central nucleotides matching TRBD1. The CDR3 in this case is CASSLGTGVTEAFF. In nucleotide form, the sequence is TGTGCCAGCAGCTTAGGGACAGGGGTTACTGAAGCTTTCTTT.